This TCR beta chain emerged from a study of vaccination and CD4 T cells after COVID-19. This sample's treatment: roughly nine-day PBMC culture with coronavirus spike peptide pools or control peptides (ViraFEST assay). The PCR-positive dates, March through December 2020, came before the US Alpha, Beta and Delta variants. This clonotype was counted a single time. Its antigen is as yet unknown. Researchers used the Oncomine TCR Beta short-read assay to sequence DNA from cultured CD4+ T cells. TCRdb independently ran MiXCR on the PCR reads; one entry per CDR3 protein. The sample has 2,500 to 4,000 distinct CDR3 sequences; roughly 77% are singletons. The CDR3 contains 17 residues. The ends lost 2 bases at V and 0 bases at J; junction bases unmatched: 7. CDR1 is ENHRY and CDR2 is SYGVKD in the germline V gene.

The receptor was derived from a human donor who had recovered from COVID-19. The J gene is TRBJ2-1, the V gene TRBV10-3; 7 nucleotides align to TRBD2. Specimen: CD4+ T cells from blood, cultured in vitro. CDR3 protein: CAISELGGMSSYNEQFF. The CDR3, as DNA: TGTGCCATCAGTGAGCTCGGGGGGATGAGCTCCTACAATGAGCAGTTCTTC.